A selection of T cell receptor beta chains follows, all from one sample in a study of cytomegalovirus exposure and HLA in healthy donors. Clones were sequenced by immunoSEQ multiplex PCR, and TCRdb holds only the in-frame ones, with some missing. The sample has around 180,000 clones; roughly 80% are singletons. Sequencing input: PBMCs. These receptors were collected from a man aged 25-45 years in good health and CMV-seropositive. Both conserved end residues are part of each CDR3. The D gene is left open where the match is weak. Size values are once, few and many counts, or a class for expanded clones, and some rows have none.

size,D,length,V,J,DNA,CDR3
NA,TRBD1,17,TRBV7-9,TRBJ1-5,TGTTCCAGCAGCTTACCATCGACAGGGTCGGGCAATCAGCCCCAGCATTTT,CSSSLPSTGSGNQPQHF
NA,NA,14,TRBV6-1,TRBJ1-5,TGTGCCAGCAGCGCAGGGTTTGGTGATCAGCCCCAGCATTTT,CASSAGFGDQPQHF
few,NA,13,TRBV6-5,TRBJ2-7,TGTGCCAGCAGCCGTTCAGGGTTCTACGAGCAGTACTTC,CASSRSGFYEQYF
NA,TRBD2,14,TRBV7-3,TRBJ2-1,TGTGCCAGCAGCTTGGGGGGGACGTACAATGAGCAGTTCTTC,CASSLGGTYNEQFF
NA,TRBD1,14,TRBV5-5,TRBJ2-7,TGTGCCAGCAGCTTAGGACAGGGGGCGTACGAGCAGTACTTC,CASSLGQGAYEQYF
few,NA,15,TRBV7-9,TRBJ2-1,TGTGCCAGCAGCTTATTGGCTAGCCGGTCGCATGAGCAGTTCTTC,CASSLLASRSHEQFF
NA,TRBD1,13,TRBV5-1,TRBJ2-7,TGCGCCAGCAACGAACAGGGGGTCTACGAGCAGTACTTC,CASNEQGVYEQYF
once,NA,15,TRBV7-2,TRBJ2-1,TGTGCCAGCAGCACCCGAGGGGGAGCCTTGGATGAGCAGTTCTTC,CASSTRGGALDEQFF
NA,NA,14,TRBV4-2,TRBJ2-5,TGTGCCAGCAGCCAAGTACTCCGGGACACGCTTCAGTACTTC,CASSQVLRDTLQYF
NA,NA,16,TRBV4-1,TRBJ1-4,TGCGCCAGCAGCCAAGGGCTCCAGGGGCTAAATGAAAAACTGTTTTTT,CASSQGLQGLNEKLFF